This T cell receptor (beta chain) is from a study of blood T cell repertoires in COVID-19 (dated by TCRdb to 2020 to 2022). About the investigation overall: The collaborator samples originated in the United States, Italy and Spain and spanned the acute and convalescent phases of COVID-19. The material from the prospective study consisted of cDNA or gDNA derived from T cells, B-cell-depleted T cells, or PBMCs. The dataset comprised deeply sampled blood TCRbeta repertoires from subjects exposed to, actively infected with, or recovered from COVID-19. A freely available public database, intended as a resource for researchers studying the immune response to SARS-CoV-2, is where the repertoires were released. Samples came from the ongoing ImmuneRACE study (first 160 participants) plus 1,254 subjects from 6 global collaborators. Nearly every sample came with metadata listing a de-identified subject ID, COVID-19 status, age in years and sex. Where available, HLA class I and class II types were obtained from metadata supplied by the sample provider rather than from assay-based typing. Overall results and qualifications from the work: Clinical and demographic metadata were provided uncurated, with the amount varying by source and participant.

Enrolling through a virtual design, the prospective study's participants ranged in age from roughly 18 to 95 years and lived across more than 20 United States geographic areas. To assign participants to cohorts, the prospective study relied on clinical history that participants themselves reported in a screening survey and a study questionnaire. For ImmuneRACE Cohort 3, a participant was defined as recovered based on two consecutive negative NP/OP PCR tests, clearance by a healthcare professional, or resolution of symptoms. In the prospective study, whole blood, serum and a nasopharyngeal or oropharyngeal swab were collected from each participant by mobile phlebotomists. Over an approximately 2-month period, participants in the prospective study had the option of providing additional blood draws and questionnaires. Before DNA extraction, blood samples from the prospective study were shipped at room temperature or frozen.

TCRbeta CDR3 regions were amplified from genomic DNA using the immunoSEQ Assay, a bias-controlled multiplex PCR. From the authors' description of their analysis: Within the assay, amplification of reference gene primers was used to estimate how many nucleated cells each sample contained. To quantify the absolute abundance of each unique TCRbeta CDR3 rearrangement, sequence reads were collapsed and filtered. For each sample, productive Simpson clonality was calculated by taking the square root of Simpson's diversity index across productive rearrangements. Sourced from immuneACCESS, this table was stored by TCRdb with only in-frame sequences that have V and J called. A share of the clones is absent; for the studies checked, an unresolved V gene accounts for under half, and the remainder has no known explanation. That table gives V, J and clone size, and the DNA gave D and trimming. Counted in this sample were 350,000 to 400,000 clones; 88% of them appeared once. Jointly, the top ten make up more than 0.95% of the sample.

The CDR3 starts with the cysteine, ends with the phenylalanine, and has 15 residues. Left in the record is the CDR3 DNA by itself, 45 bases read in frame from the first base. CDR1 and CDR2 (SGDLS, YYNGEE) derive from the germline V gene. Compared with germline, V lacks 0 bases and J lacks 0 bases; bases without a gene match: 3. Of note for this clone: The specificity of this receptor is unknown. Base qualities were left out, and no much larger clone turns up one base away. This specimen includes other DNA sequences encoding the same CDR3.

This sequence uses TRBV9 and TRBJ2-7, and 7 bases in between align with TRBD2. Source material: PBMCs or T cells enriched from blood (not recorded which). This TCR derives from a young woman who had recovered from COVID-19. The CDR3 corresponds to CASSVGGGGSYEQYF. The DNA reads TGTGCCAGCAGCGTAGGTGGCGGGGGCTCCTACGAGCAGTACTTC.